This TCR beta chain appears in the sequencing data of a study of blood T cell repertoires in COVID-19. Produced via immunoSEQ multiplex PCR; TCRdb's table is partial and in-frame only. The table lists roughly 200,000 clones, just under 90% of them singletons. CDR1 and CDR2 (germline): SNHLY, FYNNEI. The CDR3 extends over 14 amino acids. Trimming left V 2 bases short and J 5 bases short, with 9 bases between. Recovered status in Cohort 3 required two negative PCRs, clearance, or symptom resolution. The V call is TRBV2, the J call TRBJ2-2; D may be TRBD1 (5 bases). The receptor was isolated from a man aged 30-40 years who had recovered from COVID-19. Sequencing was carried out using PBMCs or T cells enriched from blood (not recorded which). DNA of the CDR3: TGTGCCAGCAGTGAAATTAGGGGAACCGGGGAGCTGTTTTTT. Protein sequence: CASSEIRGTGELFF.